This TCR beta chain was identified during a study of shared clonotypes between healthy human individuals. Regarding the study as a whole: The study found lower generation probabilities in non-shared clonotypes than in those shared by all four donors. Genetic and exposure-history diversity was limited by the small donor number.

The trim removed 3 bases at V and 4 bases at J, leaving 9 bases unmatched. The germline V gene encodes CDR1 SGHNT and CDR2 YYREEE (reference sequence). There are 16 residues in the CDR3. DNA at about 210 ng, 25,000 to 35,000 T cell genomes, went into sorted-subset replicate PCRs. Assay: immunoSEQ multiplex PCR; the TCRdb copy retains only in-frame clones and omits some. The sample has about 1.4 million clones, approximately 96% seen once; the top ten hold more than 0.9%. Regarding this clone: Its antigen is still unknown.

This clonotype was sampled from a man aged 25 to 40 in good health. This rearrangement joins TRBV5-4 to TRBJ2-1; TRBD2 aligns across 8 bases. The source material was naive CD4+ T cells sorted from blood. Described subset: CD45RA+ positively selected. The CDR3 sequence: CASSSFAGGSYNEQFF. Written as DNA, the CDR3 is TGTGCCAGCAGCTCCTTTGCGGGAGGCTCTTACAATGAGCAGTTCTTC.